The following is a T cell receptor (beta chain) sequence with its context. The data belong to a study of blood T cell repertoires in COVID-19. The CDR3 loop spans 16 amino acids. The junction had 11 bases not matched to a gene; V was cut back by 2 bases and J by 5 bases. Germline CDR1 and CDR2: SGHAT and FQNNGV. In the source study's methods: Amplification of reference gene primers was used by the study to estimate nucleated cell counts. Sequenced by immunoSEQ multiplex PCR; TCRdb stores in-frame clones only, minus some. The V and J calls and the clone size are those of that table, but D and trimming were determined from the DNA. The sample lists roughly 190,000 clones, roughly 87% seen once, with approximately 7.8% in the top ten.

V gene TRBV11-2 combines with J gene TRBJ2-5; 7 nucleotides agree with TRBD1. Input material: peripheral blood. This sequence originates from a woman aged 55-75 years with COVID-19, enrolled during active disease. The chain's CDR3 is CASSLSPPGGPETQYF. CDR3 nucleotide sequence: TGTGCCAGCAGCTTATCACCGCCAGGGGGTCCGGAGACCCAGTACTTC.